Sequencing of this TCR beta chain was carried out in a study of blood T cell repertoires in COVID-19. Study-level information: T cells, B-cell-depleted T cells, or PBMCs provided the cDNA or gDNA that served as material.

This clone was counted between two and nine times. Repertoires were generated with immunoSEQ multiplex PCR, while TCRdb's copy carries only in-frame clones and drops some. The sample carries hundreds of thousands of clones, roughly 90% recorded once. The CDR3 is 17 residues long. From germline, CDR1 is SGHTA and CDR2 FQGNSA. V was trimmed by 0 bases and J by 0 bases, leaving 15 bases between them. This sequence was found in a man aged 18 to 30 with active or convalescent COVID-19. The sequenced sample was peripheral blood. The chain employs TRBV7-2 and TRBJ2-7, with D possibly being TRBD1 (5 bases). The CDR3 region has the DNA TGTGCCAGCAGCTTAGCTTTCCAGGGCCAGAGCTCCTACGAGCAGTACTTC. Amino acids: CASSLAFQGQSSYEQYF.